The 28 T cell receptor beta chains in this list originate from one sample, sequenced in a study of PD-L1 blockade in urothelial cancer. The time point here: pretreatment peripheral blood. Profiled with immunoSEQ multiplex PCR; TCRdb holds only in-frame clones, not every one. Among fewer than 65,000 clones listed, roughly four fifths were seen once. Sequences were derived from PBMCs, sampled around atezolizumab (anti-PD-L1) treatment. These receptors were taken from a man between 65 and 85 years old with urothelial cancer.

V and J are TRBV29-1 and TRBJ2-3; 11 bases agree with TRBD2. CDR3 length equals 14 residues. CDR1 SQVTM and CDR2 ANQGSEA come from the germline V gene. Trimming at V came to 7 bases and at J to 1 base, leaving 4 bases not matched to a gene. CDR3 amino acids: CSGSGRAGTDTQYF. The CDR3 region has the DNA TGCAGCGGTAGCGGGAGGGCCGGCACAGATACGCAGTATTTT.

This clone has just one count. This CDR3 reads CASSAGRGTGELFF. The CDR3 nucleotides are TGTGCCAGCAGCGCAGGGAGGGGCACCGGGGAGCTGTTTTTT. The J gene is TRBJ2-2, the V gene TRBV11-3; 7 bases align to TRBD2. Germline CDR1 is SGHNT and CDR2 is YENEEA. J gave up 4 bases and V 5 bases, and 4 bases lay outside the gene matches. CDR3 length equals 14 residues.

This chain links TRBV10-3 with TRBJ1-3; weak D call: TRBD1 (5 bases). Germline CDR1 and CDR2: ENHRY and SYGVKD. The CDR3 is made up of 18 amino acids. With 0 bases removed from V and 0 bases from J, the gap between germline ends came to 15 bases. Here the CDR3 DNA reads TGTGCCATCAGTGAGTCTCTCGCAGGGACTATCTCTGGAAACACCATATATTTT. It encodes CAISESLAGTISGNTIYF.

The chain has TRBV7-8 and TRBJ1-1; perhaps TRBD1 as D (6 bases). In germline, CDR1 is SGHVS, CDR2 FQNEAQ. The CDR3 is made up of 15 amino acids. Between the trimmed V and J ends, which lost 5 bases and 0 bases, there was a span of 13 bases. Written as DNA, the CDR3 is TGTGCCAGCAGCCGGGGAGGGACATTGAACACTGAAGCTTTCTTT. It codes for CASSRGGTLNTEAFF.

The table lists this clone with a count of one. CDR3 DNA: TGTGCCAGCAGTTTCGAGGTTAGCTCCTACAATGAGCAGTTCTTC. Translation gives CASSFEVSSYNEQFF. The chain carries TRBV6-6 and TRBJ2-1; no clear D gene. V lost 4 bases, J lost 0 bases, and 10 bases lay in between. Germline-derived CDR1 and CDR2 are MNHNY and SVGAGI (reference sequence). There are 15 residues in the CDR3.

The CDR3 DNA is TGTGCCAGCAGCCGATTTTTGGACAAACAAAGTGAAGCTTTCTTT. It is translated as CASSRFLDKQSEAFF. The chain links TRBV7-9 to TRBJ1-1, with D possibly matching TRBD1 (5 bases). The ends were cut back, 5 bases at V and 7 bases at J, with 20 bases in the middle. Germline-derived CDR1 and CDR2 are SEHNR and FQNEAQ (reference sequence). CDR3 size: 15 residues.

V gene TRBV9 combines with J gene TRBJ2-1; weak D call: TRBD2 (6 bases). This CDR3 has 15 amino acids. Germline loops: CDR1 SGDLS, CDR2 YYNGEE. The germline V and J ends were trimmed by 7 bases and 7 bases, with 21 bases remaining between them. DNA for the CDR3: TGTGCCAGCGGGCCGGGACTCGCTACTAGGAATGAGCAGTTCTTC. This sequence encodes CASGPGLATRNEQFF.

The chain couples TRBV5-4 to TRBJ2-5; 9 bases map to TRBD1. Germline CDR1 SGHNT, CDR2 YYREEE (reference sequence). V was clipped by 3 bases and J by 2 bases; unmatched bases: 2. The CDR3 is 14 amino acids. The CDR3 sequence: CASSWGQGQETQYF. CDR3 DNA sequence: TGTGCCAGCAGCTGGGGACAGGGACAAGAGACCCAGTACTTC.

The chain uses TRBV15 and TRBJ2-7; 7 nucleotides align to TRBD2. Germline V CDR1 and CDR2: LNHNV, YYDKDF (reference sequence). V lost 4 bases to trimming and J lost 1 base; unmatched junction nucleotides: 7. CDR3 length equals 15 residues. The CDR3 loop is CATSKVREGSYEQYF. In nucleotides, the CDR3 is TGTGCCACCAGCAAGGTCAGGGAGGGATCCTACGAGCAGTACTTC.

As concerns this clone: The germline gene is not matched at one end of the junction; a read error may be the cause. The chain couples TRBV25-1 to TRBJ2-2; D may be TRBD1 (5 bases). The CDR3 spans 14 residues. Germline loops: CDR1 MGHDK, CDR2 SYGVNS. As DNA, the CDR3 is TGTGCCAACAGTGAATGGGGCGTTACCGGGGAGCTGTTTTTT. It specifies CANSEWGVTGELFF.

The V gene is TRBV9, the J gene TRBJ1-1, with 7 bases lining up with TRBD1. Germline CDR1 is SGDLS and CDR2 is YYNGEE. V was clipped by 3 bases and J by 4 bases; unmatched bases: 18. The CDR3 spans 18 residues. CDR3: CASSGGTVGVGYGTEAFF. As DNA, the CDR3 is TGTGCCAGCAGCGGAGGGACAGTGGGAGTGGGGTACGGCACTGAAGCTTTCTTT.

The rearrangement joins TRBV5-5 to TRBJ2-5, with 10 positions matching TRBD1. Germline assignment: CDR1 SGHKS and CDR2 YYEKEE (reference sequence). The CDR3 loop spans 15 amino acids. Germline trimming cut 3 bases from V and 5 bases from J; bases unmatched to any gene: 7. CDR3 region: CASSSSWTGGETQYF. CDR3 bases: TGTGCCAGCAGCTCTTCCTGGACAGGGGGGGAGACCCAGTACTTC.

The chain is built from TRBV4-1 and TRBJ1-3; TRBD1 matches 7 bases. This CDR3 has 14 amino acids. Looked up from germline, CDR1 is MGHRA and CDR2 is YSYEKL. V dropped 5 bases and J dropped 3; count of bases not matched to a gene: 4. DNA for the CDR3: TGCGCCAGCAGCAGGCAGGGGGGTGGAAACACCATATATTTT. This encodes CASSRQGGGNTIYF.

V is TRBV28 and J is TRBJ2-5; 9 nucleotides agree with TRBD2. The germline CDR1 and CDR2 sequences are MDHEN and SYDVKM. The ends lost 6 bases at V and 5 bases at J; junction bases unmatched: 16. The CDR3 is 17 amino acids. The CDR3 spells CASRPSGTRGGMETQYF. In nucleotides, the CDR3 is TGTGCCAGCAGGCCTAGCGGGACCAGAGGGGGGATGGAGACCCAGTACTTC.

The V call is TRBV5-1, the J call TRBJ2-3; the match to TRBD2 covers 9 bases. The V and J ends lost 5 bases and 3 bases, in that order; junction bases with no gene match: 4. Germline V gene data show CDR1 as SGHRS and CDR2 as YFSETQ. The CDR3 has 14 residues. This CDR3 reads CASSSGLATDTQYF. CDR3 sequence (DNA): TGCGCCAGCAGTTCGGGACTAGCAACAGATACGCAGTATTTT.

The chain carries TRBV27 and TRBJ2-5; D is perhaps TRBD1 (5 bases). Trimming stripped 4 bases from V and 1 base from J, with 16 bases between. This CDR3 has 16 residues. Germline assignment: CDR1 MNHEY and CDR2 SMNVEV (reference sequence). CDR3 amino acids: CASSSLRQTFQETQYF. CDR3 DNA: TGTGCCAGCAGTTCGCTCAGACAGACATTCCAAGAGACCCAGTACTTC.

The genes are TRBV7-9 and TRBJ2-1, with 7 bases matching TRBD2. CDR1 and CDR2 from the germline V gene are SEHNR and FQNEAQ (reference sequence). This CDR3 is 11 amino acids long. Germline trimming cut 5 bases from V and 10 bases from J; bases unmatched to any gene: 2. CDR3 coding DNA: TGTGCCAGCAGCCTCGGGAGGGAGCAGTTCTTC. Its translation: CASSLGREQFF.

This clone was detected only once. The chain combines TRBV6-6 with TRBJ2-7; D gene uncertain. With 2 bases removed from V and 7 bases from J, the gap between germline ends came to 12 bases. From germline, CDR1 is MNHNY and CDR2 SVGAGI (reference sequence). The CDR3 is 13 amino acids. CDR3 residues: CASSYASSREQYF. DNA of the CDR3: TGTGCCAGCAGTTACGCCAGTTCGCGGGAGCAGTACTTC.

This clone has at least ten counts. The chain joins TRBV6-4 to TRBJ2-1; TRBD2 agrees at 9 bases. Germline trimming cut 2 bases from V and 12 bases from J; bases unmatched to any gene: 5. This CDR3 has 13 residues. Germline V gene sequence: CDR1 MRHNA, CDR2 SNTAGT. CDR3 sequence: CASSDQAGGLQFF. The DNA of the CDR3 is TGTGCCAGCAGTGACCAGGCGGGGGGGTTGCAGTTCTTC.

V gene TRBV5-5 combines with J gene TRBJ1-5; 8 nucleotides agree with TRBD1. V dropped 4 bases and J dropped 0; count of bases not matched to a gene: 3. Germline CDR1 reads SGHKS; CDR2 reads YYEKEE (reference sequence). This CDR3 spans 15 amino acids. The CDR3 nucleotides are TGTGCCAGCAGCATCGGACAGGGTAGCAATCAGCCCCAGCATTTT. Its protein product is CASSIGQGSNQPQHF. The full variable domain, its missing parts supplied by reference TRBV5-5 and TRBJ1-5, is DAGVTQSPTHLIKTRGQQVTLRCSPISGHKSVSWYQQVLGQGPQFIFQYYEKEERGRGNFPDRFSARQFPNYSSELNVNALLLGDSALYLCASSIGQGSNQPQHFGDGTRLSIL.

This clone was detected only a few times. The rearrangement uses TRBV5-1 and TRBJ2-7; TRBD2 is a possible D gene (5 bases). Germline V gives CDR1 SGHRS, CDR2 YFSETQ. The CDR3 extends over 13 amino acids. Between the trimmed V and J ends, which lost 1 base and 5 bases, there was a span of 10 bases. The CDR3 reads CASSLSPGNEQYF. The CDR3 DNA follows: TGCGCCAGCAGCTTGAGTCCCGGGAACGAGCAGTACTTC. Full variable domain (remainder filled in from reference TRBV5-1 and TRBJ2-7): KAGVTQTPRYLIKTRGQQVTLSCSPISGHRSVSWYQQTPGQGLQFLFEYFSETQRNKGNFPGRFSGRQFSNSRSEMNVSTLELGDSALYLCASSLSPGNEQYFGPGTRLTVT.

This clone was detected only a few times. The chain uses TRBV6-6 and TRBJ2-1, with D perhaps TRBD2 (6 bases). The V and J ends lost 0 bases and 9 bases respectively, with 9 bases between them. Germline CDR1 is MNHNY and CDR2 is SVGAGI (reference sequence). The CDR3 loop spans 13 amino acids. CDR3 bases: TGTGCCAGCAGTTACTCCCAGGGAGGTGAGCAGTTCTTC. This gives the protein CASSYSQGGEQFF.

The chain carries TRBV29-1 and TRBJ1-2; D not certain. The CDR3 has 11 residues. Germline V gene data show CDR1 as SQVTM and CDR2 as ANQGSEA. The ends were cut back, 7 bases at V and 5 bases at J, with 11 bases in the middle. CDR3 coding DNA: TGCAGCGCTGGCGAGGGTTATGGCTACACCTTC. Translating it yields CSAGEGYGYTF.

The V call is TRBV18, the J call TRBJ2-1; the D gene is possibly TRBD1 (6 bases). Looked up from germline, CDR1 is KGHSH and CDR2 is LQKENI. This CDR3 has 14 residues. The germline V and J ends were trimmed by 3 bases and 10 bases, with 16 bases remaining between them. CDR3 loop: CASSPVLSGEEQFF. The CDR3 DNA reads TGTGCCAGCTCACCCGTATTATCAGGGGAGGAGCAGTTCTTC.

The chain links TRBV28 to TRBJ1-2; no clear D gene. CDR1 MDHEN and CDR2 SYDVKM come from the germline V gene. The CDR3 runs 12 residues. The ends were cut back, 7 bases at V and 3 bases at J, with 9 bases in the middle. The CDR3 sequence is CASTAGHYGYTF. The CDR3 nucleotides are TGTGCCAGCACGGCGGGCCACTATGGCTACACCTTC.

This clone appeared a few times. This CDR3 reads CSVAKSGYTF. CDR3 in DNA: TGCAGCGTGGCCAAATCTGGCTACACCTTC. V gene TRBV29-1 combines with J gene TRBJ1-2; no reliable D call. V was clipped by 6 bases and J by 7 bases, with 9 bases between them. The CDR3 is 10 residues long. The germline V gene has CDR1 SQVTM and CDR2 ANQGSEA. Combining the CDR3 with reference TRBV29-1 and TRBJ1-2 gives the whole variable domain SAVISQKPSRDICQRGTSLTIQCQVDSQVTMMFWYRQQPGQSLTLIATANQGSEATYESGFVIDKFPISRPNLTFSTLTVSNMSPEDSSIYLCSVAKSGYTFGSGTRLTVV.

The chain has TRBV6-6 and TRBJ2-3; TRBD2 matches at 8 bases. Per the germline V gene, CDR1 is MNHNY and CDR2 is SVGAGI (reference sequence). V shed 6 bases and J 0 bases; nucleotides not matched to a gene: 8. This CDR3 has 16 residues. The DNA of the CDR3 is TGTGCCAGCAGCGGCGGGAGGTCTACTAGCACAGATACGCAGTATTTT. Protein sequence: CASSGGRSTSTDTQYF.

This chain joins TRBV5-1 and TRBJ2-1, with D tentatively TRBD2 (5 bases). CDR3 size: 15 residues. V lost 3 bases and J lost 0, with 10 bases in between. From germline, CDR1 is SGHRS and CDR2 YFSETQ. The CDR3 sequence is CASSWAGSSYNEQFF. The CDR3 DNA sequence: TGCGCCAGCAGCTGGGCGGGCAGCTCCTACAATGAGCAGTTCTTC.